This is a list of T cell receptor beta chains from one sample in a study of PD-L1 blockade in urothelial cancer. The table came from immunoSEQ multiplex PCR; TCRdb's copy has only in-frame clones and leaves some out. The sample contains roughly 120,000 clones, 84% of which appear only once. This material consisted of PBMCs, taken around atezolizumab (anti-PD-L1) treatment. The receptors stem from a man aged 45-60 years with urothelial cancer. CDR3s include the opening cysteine and the closing phenylalanine or tryptophan. The order of the fields is clone size, J gene, D gene, V gene, CDR3 DNA, CDR3 protein. The D gene is left open where the match is weak. Expanded clones are given a class, and other clones once, few, many or no size at all.

abundance: many; j_gene: TRBJ1-6; d_gene: TRBD1; v_gene: TRBV11-2; CDR3nt: TGTGCCAGCAGCTTAGGGCAGGGGGATAATTCACCCCTCCACTTT; CDR3aa: CASSLGQGDNSPLHF
abundance: NA; j_gene: TRBJ2-2; d_gene: NA; v_gene: TRBV18; CDR3nt: TGTGCCAGCTCACCCAACGGGGGGCGCAACACCGGGGAGCTGTTTTTT; CDR3aa: CASSPNGGRNTGELFF
abundance: NA; j_gene: TRBJ2-7; d_gene: TRBD2; v_gene: TRBV7-2; CDR3nt: TGTGCCAGCAGCTTAGAACTAGCGGGAGCCTACGAGCAGTACTTC; CDR3aa: CASSLELAGAYEQYF
abundance: NA; j_gene: TRBJ2-5; d_gene: TRBD1; v_gene: TRBV4-1; CDR3nt: TGCGCCAGCAGCCAAGTACAGGGGGTATTTGAGACCCAGTACTTC; CDR3aa: CASSQVQGVFETQYF
abundance: few; j_gene: TRBJ1-6; d_gene: TRBD1; v_gene: TRBV19; CDR3nt: TGTGCCAGCAGAAAGGAGGGACAGTGGAATTCACCCCTCCACTTT; CDR3aa: CASRKEGQWNSPLHF
abundance: once; j_gene: TRBJ2-1; d_gene: TRBD2; v_gene: TRBV13; CDR3nt: TGTGCCAGCAGACCAAGGACTAGCGGGAGCATTAATGAGCAGTTCTTC; CDR3aa: CASRPRTSGSINEQFF
abundance: NA; j_gene: TRBJ2-1; d_gene: TRBD2; v_gene: TRBV10-3; CDR3nt: TGTGCCATCAGTGACGGGGGGGCCCATTCCTACAATGAGCAGTTCTTC; CDR3aa: CAISDGGAHSYNEQFF
abundance: NA; j_gene: TRBJ2-7; d_gene: TRBD2; v_gene: TRBV7-8; CDR3nt: TGTGCCAGCAGCCCCGGGACTAGCGGAGCCTACGAGCAGTACTTC; CDR3aa: CASSPGTSGAYEQYF
abundance: NA; j_gene: TRBJ2-5; d_gene: NA; v_gene: TRBV7-8; CDR3nt: TGTGCCAGCAGCGACAGGGAGACCCAGTACTTC; CDR3aa: CASSDRETQYF
abundance: NA; j_gene: TRBJ1-2; d_gene: NA; v_gene: TRBV28; CDR3nt: TGTGCCAGCAGCGCGGACTATGGCTACACCTTC; CDR3aa: CASSADYGYTF
abundance: NA; j_gene: TRBJ1-6; d_gene: TRBD1; v_gene: TRBV15; CDR3nt: TGTGCCACCAGGTCAGGGGGTAGCTCCTATAATTCACCCCTCCACTTT; CDR3aa: CATRSGGSSYNSPLHF
abundance: NA; j_gene: TRBJ2-1; d_gene: TRBD1; v_gene: TRBV5-4; CDR3nt: TGTGCCAGCAGCCCAAGACAGGGCCCGGGAACGGGGTACAATGAGCAGTTCTTC; CDR3aa: CASSPRQGPGTGYNEQFF
abundance: NA; j_gene: TRBJ1-2; d_gene: NA; v_gene: TRBV7-2; CDR3nt: TGTGCCAGCAGCTTAGCGCAGCAAGGCGGGGCCGGCTACACCTTC; CDR3aa: CASSLAQQGGAGYTF
abundance: NA; j_gene: TRBJ2-6; d_gene: TRBD1; v_gene: TRBV19; CDR3nt: TGTGCCAGTAGTATCATCGGGACAGGGTCTACTGGGGCCAACGTCCTGACTTTC; CDR3aa: CASSIIGTGSTGANVLTF
abundance: NA; j_gene: TRBJ1-5; d_gene: NA; v_gene: TRBV19; CDR3nt: TGTGCCAGTAGTATTTCACACCCGTCTTATCAGCCCCAGCATTTT; CDR3aa: CASSISHPSYQPQHF
abundance: NA; j_gene: TRBJ1-3; d_gene: NA; v_gene: TRBV7-2; CDR3nt: TGTGCCAGCAGCCCGGCCGGGACACCTGGAAACACCATATATTTT; CDR3aa: CASSPAGTPGNTIYF
abundance: NA; j_gene: TRBJ2-3; d_gene: NA; v_gene: TRBV19; CDR3nt: TGTGCCAGTAGTATAGCCCGAGCACCAGATACGCAGTATTTT; CDR3aa: CASSIARAPDTQYF
abundance: NA; j_gene: TRBJ1-2; d_gene: TRBD1; v_gene: TRBV5-1; CDR3nt: TGCGCCAGCAGCTTGGTGGGGACAGGGAACGTGTCCTATGGCTACACCTTC; CDR3aa: CASSLVGTGNVSYGYTF
abundance: few; j_gene: TRBJ2-7; d_gene: TRBD1; v_gene: TRBV5-8; CDR3nt: TGTGCCAGCAGCTTTACCGGGACAGGGGACGAGCAGTACTTC; CDR3aa: CASSFTGTGDEQYF
abundance: NA; j_gene: TRBJ1-4; d_gene: TRBD1; v_gene: TRBV28; CDR3nt: TGTGCCAGCAGTTTGGGGACAGCAACTAATGAAAAACTGTTTTTT; CDR3aa: CASSLGTATNEKLFF
abundance: NA; j_gene: TRBJ2-3; d_gene: TRBD2; v_gene: TRBV19; CDR3nt: TGTGCCAGTAGGAGGACTAGCGGGGTCACGAACACAGATACGCAGTATTTT; CDR3aa: CASRRTSGVTNTDTQYF
abundance: NA; j_gene: TRBJ2-1; d_gene: TRBD2; v_gene: TRBV6-1; CDR3nt: TGTGCCAGCAGTGAATTTGCGGGAGGGCCCAATGAGCAGTTCTTC; CDR3aa: CASSEFAGGPNEQFF
abundance: NA; j_gene: TRBJ1-2; d_gene: NA; v_gene: TRBV10-3; CDR3nt: TGTGCCATCAGTGTCGGGGAAAACTATGGCTACACCTTC; CDR3aa: CAISVGENYGYTF
abundance: once; j_gene: TRBJ1-4; d_gene: TRBD1; v_gene: TRBV6-5; CDR3nt: TGTGCCAGCAGTTACAAGGGACAGAGGGACCGAAAACTGTTTTTT; CDR3aa: CASSYKGQRDRKLFF
abundance: few; j_gene: TRBJ2-2; d_gene: TRBD1; v_gene: TRBV28; CDR3nt: TGTGCCAGCAGATTGGACAGGAGGAACACCGGGGAGCTGTTTTTT; CDR3aa: CASRLDRRNTGELFF
abundance: NA; j_gene: TRBJ2-7; d_gene: NA; v_gene: TRBV21-1; CDR3nt: TGTGCCAGCAAGACCGTCGGGAGTCGGGCGAAGGGGAATTACGTGGAGCAGTACTTC; CDR3aa: CASKTVGSRAKGNYVEQYF
abundance: NA; j_gene: TRBJ2-3; d_gene: NA; v_gene: TRBV5-1; CDR3nt: TGCGCCAGCAGCACGGGAGACTCAGATACGCAGTATTTT; CDR3aa: CASSTGDSDTQYF
abundance: NA; j_gene: TRBJ2-4; d_gene: NA; v_gene: TRBV6-6; CDR3nt: TGTGCCAGCAGTTACTCGAACATACTGCGGGACATTCAGTACTTC; CDR3aa: CASSYSNILRDIQYF
abundance: NA; j_gene: TRBJ2-1; d_gene: NA; v_gene: TRBV18; CDR3nt: TGTGCCAGCTCACCACCGGGCCGGGAGATGGGCGAGCAGTTCTTC; CDR3aa: CASSPPGREMGEQFF
abundance: NA; j_gene: TRBJ2-1; d_gene: NA; v_gene: TRBV28; CDR3nt: TGTGCCAGCAGTCGGTCTGGGAGCTCCTACAATGAGCAGTTCTTC; CDR3aa: CASSRSGSSYNEQFF
abundance: NA; j_gene: TRBJ1-4; d_gene: NA; v_gene: TRBV5-4; CDR3nt: TGTGCCAGCAGCACTCAAGTTGGAACTAATGAAAAACTGTTTTTT; CDR3aa: CASSTQVGTNEKLFF
abundance: NA; j_gene: TRBJ1-2; d_gene: NA; v_gene: TRBV29-1; CDR3nt: TGCAGCGTGCACAGTGGACAGCATAACTATGGCTACACCTTC; CDR3aa: CSVHSGQHNYGYTF
abundance: NA; j_gene: TRBJ1-1; d_gene: NA; v_gene: TRBV4-1; CDR3nt: TGCGCCAGCAGCCTTGATGTGGCGGTGCGGACTGAAGCTTTCTTT; CDR3aa: CASSLDVAVRTEAFF
abundance: NA; j_gene: TRBJ2-5; d_gene: NA; v_gene: TRBV11-2; CDR3nt: TGTGCCAGCAGCTTAGGGGCGGGGAGGGAGACCCAGTACTTC; CDR3aa: CASSLGAGRETQYF
abundance: NA; j_gene: TRBJ2-1; d_gene: NA; v_gene: TRBV7-7; CDR3nt: TGTGCTAGCAGCTTAGCTCGACGCGGTGAGCAGTTCTTC; CDR3aa: CASSLARRGEQFF
abundance: NA; j_gene: TRBJ2-1; d_gene: TRBD1; v_gene: TRBV5-5; CDR3nt: TGTGCCAGCAGCCCATGGGACAGTTACAATGAGCAGTTCTTC; CDR3aa: CASSPWDSYNEQFF
abundance: NA; j_gene: TRBJ2-5; d_gene: NA; v_gene: TRBV7-8; CDR3nt: TGTGCCAGCAGCCCAGGACTGTACTCCCAGCAGACCCAGTACTTC; CDR3aa: CASSPGLYSQQTQYF
abundance: NA; j_gene: TRBJ2-2; d_gene: NA; v_gene: TRBV10-2; CDR3nt: TGCGCCGGGGGGACGGCAGCGAACACCGGGGAGCTGTTTTTT; CDR3aa: CAGGTAANTGELFF
abundance: NA; j_gene: TRBJ2-3; d_gene: TRBD1; v_gene: TRBV6-5; CDR3nt: TGTGCCAGCAGTCAAGGGACAGGGGGCAAGTATTTT; CDR3aa: CASSQGTGGKYF